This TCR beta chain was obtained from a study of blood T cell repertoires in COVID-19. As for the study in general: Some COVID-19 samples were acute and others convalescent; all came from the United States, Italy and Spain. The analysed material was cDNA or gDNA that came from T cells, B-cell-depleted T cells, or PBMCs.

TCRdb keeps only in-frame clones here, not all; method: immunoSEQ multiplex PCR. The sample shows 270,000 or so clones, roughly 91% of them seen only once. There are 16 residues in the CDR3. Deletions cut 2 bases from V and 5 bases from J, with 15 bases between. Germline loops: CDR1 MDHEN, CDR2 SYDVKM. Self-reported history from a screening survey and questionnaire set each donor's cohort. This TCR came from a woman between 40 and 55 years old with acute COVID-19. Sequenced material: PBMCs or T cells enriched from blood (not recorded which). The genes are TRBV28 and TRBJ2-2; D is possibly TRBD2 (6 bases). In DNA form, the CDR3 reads TGTGCCAGCAGTTTACTTCGGGGGTCGGTTACCGGGGAGCTGTTTTTT. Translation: CASSLLRGSVTGELFF.